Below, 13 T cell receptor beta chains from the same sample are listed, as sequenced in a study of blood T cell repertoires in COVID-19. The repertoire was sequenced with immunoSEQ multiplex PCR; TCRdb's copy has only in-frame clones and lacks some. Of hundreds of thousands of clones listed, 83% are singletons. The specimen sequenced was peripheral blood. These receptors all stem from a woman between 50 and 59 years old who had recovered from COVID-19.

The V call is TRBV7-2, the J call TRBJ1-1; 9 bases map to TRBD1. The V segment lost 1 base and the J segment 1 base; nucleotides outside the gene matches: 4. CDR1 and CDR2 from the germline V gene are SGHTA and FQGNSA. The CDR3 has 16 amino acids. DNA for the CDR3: TGTGCCAGCAGCTTAGTTGAGGGACAGGGGAACACTGAAGCTTTCTTT. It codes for CASSLVEGQGNTEAFF.

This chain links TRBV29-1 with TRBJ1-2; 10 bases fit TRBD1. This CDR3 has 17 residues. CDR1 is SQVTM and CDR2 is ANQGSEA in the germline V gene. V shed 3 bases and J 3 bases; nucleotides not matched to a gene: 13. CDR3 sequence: CSVDEETGGRSDYGYTF. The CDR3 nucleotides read TGCAGCGTTGATGAAGAGACAGGGGGCCGGTCGGACTATGGCTACACCTTC.

CDR3 region: CASSFGALAGGLETQYF. The CDR3 DNA sequence: TGTGCCAGCAGCTTCGGGGCGCTAGCGGGAGGGTTAGAGACCCAGTACTTC. The V call is TRBV7-2, the J call TRBJ2-5; TRBD2 agrees at 12 bases. The CDR3 is made up of 17 amino acids. Germline CDR1 reads SGHTA; CDR2 reads FQGNSA. Trimming at V came to 3 bases and at J to 4 bases, leaving 9 bases not matched to a gene.

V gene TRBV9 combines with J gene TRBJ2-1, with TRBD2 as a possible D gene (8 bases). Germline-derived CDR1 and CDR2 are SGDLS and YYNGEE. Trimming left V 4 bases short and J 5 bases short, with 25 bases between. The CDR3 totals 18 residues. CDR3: CASSSRTGPTGGHNEQFF. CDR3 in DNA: TGTGCCAGCAGCTCACGGACAGGCCCCACGGGGGGGCACAATGAGCAGTTCTTC.

In DNA form, the CDR3 reads TGCGCCAGCAGCCAAACGGGGACTTCCTACGAGCAGTACTTC. Residues: CASSQTGTSYEQYF. The chain uses TRBV4-3 and TRBJ2-7; D may be TRBD2 (6 bases). V gave up 2 bases and J gave up 1 base, with 9 bases separating them. CDR1 is LGHNA, CDR2 YSLEER, per germline. The CDR3 is 14 residues long.

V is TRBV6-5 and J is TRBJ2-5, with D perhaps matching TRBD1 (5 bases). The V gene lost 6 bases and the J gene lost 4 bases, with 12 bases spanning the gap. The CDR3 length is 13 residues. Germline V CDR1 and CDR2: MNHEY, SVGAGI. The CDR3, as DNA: TGTGCCAGCAGCTACCGAAGGGGAGAGACCCAGTACTTC. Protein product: CASSYRRGETQYF.

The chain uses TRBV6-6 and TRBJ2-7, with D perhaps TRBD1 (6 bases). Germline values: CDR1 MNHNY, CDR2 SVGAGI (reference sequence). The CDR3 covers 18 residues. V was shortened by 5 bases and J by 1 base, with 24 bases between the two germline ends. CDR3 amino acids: CASSQRTSRGSGSYEQYF. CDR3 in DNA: TGTGCCAGCAGTCAACGGACGAGTAGGGGGAGTGGTTCCTACGAGCAGTACTTC.

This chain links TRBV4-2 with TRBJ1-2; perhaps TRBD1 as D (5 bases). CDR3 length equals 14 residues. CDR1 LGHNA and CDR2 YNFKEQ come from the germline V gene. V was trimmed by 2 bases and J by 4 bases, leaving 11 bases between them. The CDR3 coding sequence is TGTGCCAGCAGCCAAAGGGGCAGGGCCTATGGCTACACCTTC. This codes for CASSQRGRAYGYTF.

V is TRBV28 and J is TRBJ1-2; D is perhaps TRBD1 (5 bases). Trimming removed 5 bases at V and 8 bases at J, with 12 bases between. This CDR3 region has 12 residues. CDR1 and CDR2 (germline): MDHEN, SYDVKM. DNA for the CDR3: TGTGCCAGCAGTACCGGGACTCTCGGCTACACCTTC. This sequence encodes CASSTGTLGYTF.

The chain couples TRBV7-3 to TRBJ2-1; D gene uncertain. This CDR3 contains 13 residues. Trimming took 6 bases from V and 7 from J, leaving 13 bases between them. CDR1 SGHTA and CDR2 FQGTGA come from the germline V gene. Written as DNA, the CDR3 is TGTGCCAGCAGTACCGCCGGGTCGAATGAGCAGTTCTTC. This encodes CASSTAGSNEQFF.

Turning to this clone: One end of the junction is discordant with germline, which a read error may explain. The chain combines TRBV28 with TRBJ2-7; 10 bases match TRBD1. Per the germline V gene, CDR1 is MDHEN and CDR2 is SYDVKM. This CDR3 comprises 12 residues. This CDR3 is CASRDRGYGQYF. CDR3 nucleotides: TGTGCCAGCAGGGACAGGGGGTACGGGCAGTACTTC.

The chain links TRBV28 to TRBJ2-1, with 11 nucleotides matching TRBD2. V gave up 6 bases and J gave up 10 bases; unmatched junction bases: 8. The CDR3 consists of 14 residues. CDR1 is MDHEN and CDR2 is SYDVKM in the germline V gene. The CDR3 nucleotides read TGTGCCAGCAGGACTAGCGGGATCAAGAACGAGCAGTTCTTC. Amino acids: CASRTSGIKNEQFF.

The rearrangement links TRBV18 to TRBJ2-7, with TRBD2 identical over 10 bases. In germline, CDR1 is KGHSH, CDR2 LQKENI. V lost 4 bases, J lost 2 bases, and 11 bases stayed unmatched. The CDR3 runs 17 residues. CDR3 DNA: TGTGCCAGCTCACGAGGGACTAGCGCGAACGGCCCCTACGAGCAGTACTTC. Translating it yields CASSRGTSANGPYEQYF. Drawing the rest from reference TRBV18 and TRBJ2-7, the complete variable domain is NAGVMQNPRHLVRRRGQEARLRCSPMKGHSHVYWYRQLPEEGLKFMVYLQKENIIDESGMPKERFSAEFPKEGPSILRIQQVVRGDSAAYFCASSRGTSANGPYEQYFGPGTRLTVT.